The 5 T cell receptor beta chains below all came from one sample that was sequenced in a study of blood T cells in healthy people across ages. Primers used in a second PCR of roughly 7 to 12 cycles were a sample-barcoded 5' primer and a J-beta primer mix. One entry per CDR3 protein, called by TCRdb with MiXCR from the 5' RACE reads. The sample consists of about 540,000 distinct CDR3 sequences, around 24% of them appearing once. These records were also assigned to another study, of T cells of mothers and their children.

Sequences were obtained from blood. Receptors were obtained from a boy aged 10-17 years in good health.

The chain recombines TRBV20-1 with TRBJ2-1, with 14 bases identical to TRBD2. The germline CDR1 and CDR2 sequences are DFQATT and SNEGSKA (reference sequence). CDR3 size: 17 residues. The trim removed 2 bases at V and 4 bases at J, leaving 7 bases unmatched. The CDR3 spells CSARNRGLAGVYNEQFF. CDR3 DNA: TGCAGTGCTAGAAACCGGGGACTAGCGGGAGTTTACAATGAGCAGTTCTTC.

The chain couples TRBV4-3 to TRBJ1-1; D is uncertain. The CDR3 is 15 amino acids. CDR1 and CDR2 (germline): LGHNA, YSLEER. Between the trimmed V and J ends, which lost 1 base and 0 bases, there was a span of 9 bases. The CDR3 region has the DNA TGCGCCAGCAGCCAAGCACAAGGCTTGAACACTGAAGCTTTCTTT. It encodes CASSQAQGLNTEAFF.

This clonotype was picked up a small number of times. This may come from a read error, since a much larger clone is one base off. This chain joins TRBV20-1 and TRBJ2-1; 12 bases match TRBD2. The CDR3 is made up of 14 amino acids. The germline V gene has CDR1 DFQATT and CDR2 SNEGSKA (reference sequence). The CDR3 nucleotides are TGCAGTGCTAGACTAGCGGGGGGGCCGGAGACCCAGTGCTTC. Encoded protein: CSARLAGGPETQCF.

The chain uses TRBV2 and TRBJ2-3; D is undetermined. Germline CDR1 reads SNHLY; CDR2 reads FYNNEI. The CDR3 is 11 residues long. Trimming left V 2 bases short and J 9 bases short, with 6 bases between. CDR3 sequence: CASSESRTQYF. CDR3 bases: TGTGCCAGCAGTGAATCCCGGACGCAGTATTTT.

This clonotype was observed many times. The chain joins TRBV29-1 to TRBJ1-2, with D perhaps TRBD1 (5 bases). CDR3 length: 10 amino acids. V lost 4 bases to trimming and J lost 8 bases, with 8 bases between them. Germline V gene sequence: CDR1 SQVTM, CDR2 ANQGSEA. The CDR3 loop is CSVAGQGYTF. CDR3 sequence (DNA): TGCAGCGTTGCGGGGCAAGGCTACACCTTC.